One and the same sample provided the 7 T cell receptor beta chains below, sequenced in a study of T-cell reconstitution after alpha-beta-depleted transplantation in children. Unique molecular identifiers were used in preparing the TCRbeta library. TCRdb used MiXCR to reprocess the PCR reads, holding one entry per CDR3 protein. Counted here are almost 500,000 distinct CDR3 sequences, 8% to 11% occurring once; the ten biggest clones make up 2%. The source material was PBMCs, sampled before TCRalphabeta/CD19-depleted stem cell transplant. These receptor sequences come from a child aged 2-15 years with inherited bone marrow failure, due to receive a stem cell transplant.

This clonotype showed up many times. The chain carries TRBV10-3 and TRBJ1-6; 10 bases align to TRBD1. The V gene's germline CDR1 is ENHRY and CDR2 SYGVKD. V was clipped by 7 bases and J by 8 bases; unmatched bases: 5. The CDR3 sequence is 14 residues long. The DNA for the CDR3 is TGTGCCATCAACCGGGACAGGGGAGATTCACCCCTCCACTTT. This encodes CAINRDRGDSPLHF.

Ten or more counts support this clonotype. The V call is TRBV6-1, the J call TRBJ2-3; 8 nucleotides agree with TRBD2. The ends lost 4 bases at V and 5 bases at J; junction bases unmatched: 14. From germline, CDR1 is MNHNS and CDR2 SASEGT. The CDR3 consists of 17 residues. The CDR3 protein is CASSAYLPGGPEDTQYF. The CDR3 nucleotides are TGTGCCAGCAGTGCGTATCTCCCGGGAGGGCCCGAAGATACGCAGTATTTT.

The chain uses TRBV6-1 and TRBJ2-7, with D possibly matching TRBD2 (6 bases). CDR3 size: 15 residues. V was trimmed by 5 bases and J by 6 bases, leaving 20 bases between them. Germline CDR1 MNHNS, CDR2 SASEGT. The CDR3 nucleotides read TGTGCCAGCAGTCCTTGGGGGACCCGGACTACCGAGCAGTACTTC. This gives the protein CASSPWGTRTTEQYF.

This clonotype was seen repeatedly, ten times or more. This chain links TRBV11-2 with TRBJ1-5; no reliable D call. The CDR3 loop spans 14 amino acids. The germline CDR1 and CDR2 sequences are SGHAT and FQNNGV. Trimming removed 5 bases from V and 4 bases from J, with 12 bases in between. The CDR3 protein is CASSPERGNQPQHF. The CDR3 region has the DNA TGTGCCAGCAGCCCTGAGCGGGGTAATCAGCCCCAGCATTTT.

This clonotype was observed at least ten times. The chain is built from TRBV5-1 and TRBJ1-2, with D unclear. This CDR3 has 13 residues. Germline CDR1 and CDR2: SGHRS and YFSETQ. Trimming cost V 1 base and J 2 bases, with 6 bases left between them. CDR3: CASSLTVNYGYTF. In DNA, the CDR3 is TGCGCCAGCAGCTTGACAGTAAACTATGGCTACACCTTC.

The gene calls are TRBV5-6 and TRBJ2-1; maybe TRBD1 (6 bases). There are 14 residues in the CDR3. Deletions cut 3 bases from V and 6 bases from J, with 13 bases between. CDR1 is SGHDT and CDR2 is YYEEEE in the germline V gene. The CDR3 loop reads CASSSMTGGNEQFF. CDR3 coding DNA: TGTGCCAGCAGCTCCATGACAGGAGGCAATGAGCAGTTCTTC.

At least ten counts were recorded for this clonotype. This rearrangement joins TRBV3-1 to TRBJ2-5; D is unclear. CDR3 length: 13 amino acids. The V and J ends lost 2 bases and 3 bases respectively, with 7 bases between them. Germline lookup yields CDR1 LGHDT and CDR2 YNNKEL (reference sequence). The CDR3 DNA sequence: TGTGCCAGCAGCCAATCTGCGGAAGAGACCCAGTACTTC. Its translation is CASSQSAEETQYF.